The rows below give T cell receptor beta chains drawn from one sample of a study of vaccination and CD4 T cells after COVID-19. For these receptors, no antigen is known. TCRdb independently ran MiXCR on the PCR reads; one entry per CDR3 protein. The sample lists about 21,000 distinct CDR3 sequences; 46% were seen once. Specimen: CD4+ T cells from blood, cultured in vitro, collected about 7 months after SARS-CoV-2 vaccination. Source of these receptors: a human donor who had recovered from COVID-19. Each CDR3 is given with its conserved first and last residue. Fields, in order: CDR3 length, J gene, clone size, V gene, D gene, CDR3 protein, CDR3 DNA. The D gene is left open where the match is weak. Rows may omit the clone size; those that give it use once, few, many or a size class.

13,TRBJ2-1,.,TRBV7-2,.,CASSLARYNEQFF,TGTGCCAGCAGCTTAGCGAGGTACAATGAGCAGTTCTTC
16,TRBJ2-7,.,TRBV6-2/TRBV6-3,.,CASSSRTEQSTYEQYF,TGTGCCAGCAGTTCCCGGACCGAACAAAGCACCTACGAGCAGTACTTC
13,TRBJ2-5,.,TRBV10-3,.,CAISESDWETQYF,TGTGCCATCAGTGAGTCGGATTGGGAGACCCAGTACTTC
12,TRBJ1-1,.,TRBV20-1,.,CSATGGNTEAFF,TGCAGTGCTACTGGGGGGAACACTGAAGCTTTCTTT
13,TRBJ1-1,.,TRBV20-1,.,CSAVSRGYTEAFF,TGCAGTGCTGTTTCCAGGGGATACACTGAAGCTTTCTTT
14,TRBJ1-2,.,TRBV6-1,.,CASRIKTVNYGYTF,TGTGCCAGCAGAATAAAGACAGTCAACTATGGCTACACCTTC
20,TRBJ1-1,few,TRBV7-6,TRBD1,CASSRGTGWLEGRLNTEAFF,TGTGCCAGCAGCCGAGGGACAGGGTGGCTCGAGGGGAGGTTGAACACTGAAGCTTTCTTT
12,TRBJ2-7,.,TRBV20-1,.,CSATAPGDEQYF,TGCAGTGCTACGGCCCCCGGGGACGAGCAGTACTTC
12,TRBJ1-2,.,TRBV2,TRBD1,CASSDRGRGYTF,TGTGCCAGCAGCGACAGGGGTCGTGGCTACACCTTC
13,TRBJ2-7,.,TRBV7-2,.,CASSFSGYYEQYF,TGTGCCAGCAGCTTCTCAGGTTACTACGAGCAGTACTTC
13,TRBJ1-1,.,TRBV14,TRBD1,CASRRTGDTEAFF,TGTGCCAGCAGGCGGACAGGGGACACTGAAGCTTTCTTT
15,TRBJ1-2,few,TRBV6-1,.,CASRPNSSPVHGYTF,TGTGCCAGCAGGCCCAACAGCAGTCCCGTACATGGCTACACCTTC
13,TRBJ1-2,few,TRBV20-1,.,CSARVQVGDGYTF,TGCAGTGCTAGGGTACAGGTGGGCGATGGCTACACCTTC
20,TRBJ1-1,once,TRBV15,TRBD1,CATSSPDPPRWTGIVTEAFF,TGTGCCACCAGCAGTCCCGACCCCCCCCGTTGGACAGGGATAGTAACTGAAGCTTTCTTT
14,TRBJ1-2,few,TRBV19,.,CASSRPGGRYGYTF,TGTGCCAGTAGTAGACCCGGGGGCCGCTATGGCTACACCTTC
16,TRBJ2-4,once,TRBV7-9,TRBD1,CASSYRGTGAKNIQYF,TGTGCCAGCAGCTACAGGGGAACAGGAGCCAAAAACATTCAGTACTTC
14,TRBJ1-1,few,TRBV19,TRBD1,CASSPSRGSTEAFF,TGTGCCAGTAGCCCAAGCAGGGGGAGCACTGAAGCTTTCTTT
13,TRBJ2-7,.,TRBV2,.,CASSWDLSYEQYF,TGTGCCAGCAGCTGGGACTTGAGCTACGAGCAGTACTTC
16,TRBJ2-5,few,TRBV29-1,TRBD1,CSVEGGDRGFRETQYF,TGCAGCGTTGAAGGAGGTGACAGGGGGTTTCGGGAGACCCAGTACTTC
12,TRBJ2-7,few,TRBV20-1,.,CSAGTGPYEQYF,TGCAGTGCCGGGACCGGACCCTACGAGCAGTACTTC
15,TRBJ2-5,once,TRBV5-1,.,CASSLEVQGFGTQYF,TGCGCCAGCAGCTTGGAGGTGCAGGGGTTCGGGACCCAGTACTTC
13,TRBJ2-5,.,TRBV7-8,.,CASSLAGVQTQYF,TGTGCCAGCAGCTTGGCAGGGGTCCAGACCCAGTACTTC
14,TRBJ2-5,.,TRBV7-9,TRBD1,CASSLQGAQETQYF,TGTGCCAGCAGCTTGCAGGGGGCGCAGGAGACCCAGTACTTC
11,TRBJ2-7,.,TRBV20-1,TRBD1,CSPGQGVEQYF,TGCAGTCCGGGACAGGGGGTCGAGCAGTACTTC
16,TRBJ2-1,.,TRBV7-9,TRBD1,CASSLGTGGTNNEQFF,TGTGCCAGCAGCTTAGGGACAGGGGGTACGAACAATGAGCAGTTCTTC
13,TRBJ2-2,.,TRBV11-3,.,CASSLWDTGELFF,TGTGCCAGCAGCTTATGGGACACCGGGGAGCTGTTTTTT
15,TRBJ2-5,.,TRBV7-2,TRBD2,CASSPGGGAWETQYF,TGTGCCAGCAGCCCCGGGGGGGGGGCTTGGGAGACCCAGTACTTC
15,TRBJ2-2,few,TRBV20-1,.,CSAVGASGNTGELFF,TGCAGTGCTGTGGGGGCTAGCGGCAACACCGGGGAGCTGTTTTTT
14,TRBJ1-2,.,TRBV11-3,.,CASSWSEGVGGYTF,TGTGCCAGCAGCTGGTCGGAGGGGGTTGGTGGCTACACCTTC
18,TRBJ2-1,.,TRBV11-3,.,CASSPNWWDRDSYNEQFF,TGTGCCAGCAGTCCGAATTGGTGGGATAGGGACTCCTACAATGAGCAGTTCTTC
17,TRBJ2-3,.,TRBV20-1,.,CSAREVPAGLNTDTQYF,TGCAGTGCTAGAGAGGTACCTGCAGGACTCAACACAGATACGCAGTATTTT
15,TRBJ1-5,.,TRBV12-3/TRBV12-4,TRBD1,CASSPGWTGYQPQHF,TGTGCCAGCAGTCCGGGATGGACAGGGTATCAGCCCCAGCATTTT
12,TRBJ2-1,few,TRBV11-3,.,CASSQTSSGPFF,TGTGCCAGCAGCCAGACTAGTTCTGGTCCGTTCTTC
14,TRBJ2-3,.,TRBV15,.,CATSRALRGETQYF,TGTGCCACCAGCAGAGCCCTCCGCGGGGAGACGCAGTATTTT
14,TRBJ2-3,.,TRBV11-2,.,CASSFTGGVGAQYF,TGTGCCAGCAGCTTTACAGGGGGGGTAGGGGCGCAGTATTTT
16,TRBJ2-7,.,TRBV20-1,.,CSARDIRTESSYEQYF,TGCAGTGCTAGAGACATCCGGACGGAGAGCTCCTACGAGCAGTACTTC
16,TRBJ2-5,few,TRBV7-2,.,CASSLYGARGQETQYF,TGTGCCAGCAGCTTATATGGGGCGCGGGGCCAAGAGACCCAGTACTTC
14,TRBJ1-1,.,TRBV7-9,TRBD1,CASSRDQGGGEAFF,TGTGCCAGCAGTCGAGACCAGGGGGGCGGTGAAGCTTTCTTT
13,TRBJ2-5,.,TRBV20-1,.,CNAREPSLETQYF,TGCAATGCTAGAGAGCCATCACTAGAGACCCAGTACTTC
14,TRBJ1-2,.,TRBV2,TRBD1,CASSRDRVYGGYTF,TGTGCCAGCTCCAGGGACAGGGTTTATGGTGGCTACACCTTC
16,TRBJ2-5,.,TRBV20-1,TRBD2,CSAALGLARRQETQYF,TGCAGTGCCGCCCTTGGACTAGCGCGCCGCCAAGAGACCCAGTACTTC
16,TRBJ2-6,few,TRBV2,.,CASSVAGHSGANVLTF,TGTGCCAGCAGTGTAGCTGGGCACTCTGGGGCCAACGTCCTGACTTTC
13,TRBJ1-5,.,TRBV20-1,.,CSARVDIDQPQHF,TGCAGTGCTAGAGTCGACATAGATCAGCCCCAGCATTTT
14,TRBJ1-6,.,TRBV6-1,.,CASSVDRYNSPLHF,TGTGCCAGCAGTGTCGACAGATATAATTCACCCCTCCACTTT
14,TRBJ1-2,few,TRBV6-1,.,CASSEARTVRGYTF,TGTGCCAGCAGTGAAGCTAGGACAGTCCGTGGCTACACCTTC
16,TRBJ2-7,.,TRBV15,TRBD1,CATSRDRGDRGYEQYF,TGTGCCACCAGCAGAGATCGTGGGGACAGGGGGTACGAGCAGTACTTC
17,TRBJ2-3,.,TRBV15,TRBD2,CATSRTSSGINTDTQYF,TGTGCCACCAGCCGTACTTCTAGCGGGATAAACACAGATACGCAGTATTTT
13,TRBJ1-3,.,TRBV7-2,.,CASSPPSGNTIYF,TGTGCCAGCAGCCCCCCCTCTGGAAACACCATATATTTT
17,TRBJ2-5,.,TRBV20-1,.,CSAPRWGLWGFKGTQYF,TGCAGTGCCCCCCGTTGGGGATTATGGGGCTTCAAAGGGACCCAGTACTTC
12,TRBJ2-3,medium-sized,TRBV20-1,TRBD2,CSARTGGDTQYF,TGCAGTGCTAGAACGGGGGGAGATACGCAGTATTTT
12,TRBJ2-3,.,TRBV10-3,.,CAIRQGGNTQYF,TGTGCCATCAGGCAGGGGGGAAATACGCAGTATTTT
11,TRBJ2-7,.,TRBV11-2,.,CASSFMGEQYF,TGTGCCAGCAGCTTCATGGGCGAGCAGTACTTC